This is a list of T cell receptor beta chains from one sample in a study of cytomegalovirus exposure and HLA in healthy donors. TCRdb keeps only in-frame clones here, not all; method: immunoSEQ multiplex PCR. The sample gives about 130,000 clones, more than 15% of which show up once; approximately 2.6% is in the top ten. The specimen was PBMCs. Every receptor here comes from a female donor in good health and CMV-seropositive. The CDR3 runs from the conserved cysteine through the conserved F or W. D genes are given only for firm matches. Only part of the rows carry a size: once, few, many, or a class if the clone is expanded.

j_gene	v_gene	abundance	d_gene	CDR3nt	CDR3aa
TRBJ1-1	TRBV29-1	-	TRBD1	TGCAGCGTTGAAGATCAAGGGACAGGGTTGACTGAAGCTTTCTTT	CSVEDQGTGLTEAFF
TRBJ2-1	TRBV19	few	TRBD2	TGTGCCAGTAGAGGCGGGGGGACCTCCTACAATGAGCAGTTCTTC	CASRGGGTSYNEQFF
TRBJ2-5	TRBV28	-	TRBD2	TGTGCCAGCAGTTTTGGACTAGCGGGAGGAGAGACCCAGTACTTC	CASSFGLAGGETQYF
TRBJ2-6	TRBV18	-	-	TGTGCCAGCTCACCATTCCTCGGGGGTTCTGGGGCCAACGTCCTGACTTTC	CASSPFLGGSGANVLTF
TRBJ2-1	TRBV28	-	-	TGTGCCAGCAGTACGACACATAATGAGCAGTTCTTC	CASSTTHNEQFF
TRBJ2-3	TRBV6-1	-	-	TGTGCCAGCAGCATAAACAGGGTTGGCACAGATACGCAGTATTTT	CASSINRVGTDTQYF
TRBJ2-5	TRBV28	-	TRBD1	TGTGCCAGCACCGGACAGGGCTGGGAGACCCAGTACTTC	CASTGQGWETQYF
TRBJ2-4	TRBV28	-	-	TGTGCCAGCAGTTTTTCCGTAAACATTCAGTACTTC	CASSFSVNIQYF
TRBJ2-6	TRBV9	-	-	TGTGCCAGCAGCGTTTACTCTGGGGCCAACGTCCTGACTTTC	CASSVYSGANVLTF
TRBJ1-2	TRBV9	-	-	TGTGCCAGCAGCTTAACCCCACAGGGCAACTATGGCTACACCTTC	CASSLTPQGNYGYTF